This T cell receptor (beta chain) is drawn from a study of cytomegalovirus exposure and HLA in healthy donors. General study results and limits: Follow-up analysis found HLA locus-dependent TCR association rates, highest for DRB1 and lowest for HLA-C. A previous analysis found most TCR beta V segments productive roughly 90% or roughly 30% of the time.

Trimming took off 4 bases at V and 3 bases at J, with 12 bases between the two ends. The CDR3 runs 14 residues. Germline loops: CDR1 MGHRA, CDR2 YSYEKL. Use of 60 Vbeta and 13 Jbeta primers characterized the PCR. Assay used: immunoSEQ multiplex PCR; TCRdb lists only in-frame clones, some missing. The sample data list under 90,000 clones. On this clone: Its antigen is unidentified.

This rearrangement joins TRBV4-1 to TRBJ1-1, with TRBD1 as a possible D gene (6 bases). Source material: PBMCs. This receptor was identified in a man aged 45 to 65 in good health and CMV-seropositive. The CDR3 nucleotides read TGCGCCAGCAGCCCTAGGGGGGGCCACACTGAAGCTTTCTTT. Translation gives CASSPRGGHTEAFF.